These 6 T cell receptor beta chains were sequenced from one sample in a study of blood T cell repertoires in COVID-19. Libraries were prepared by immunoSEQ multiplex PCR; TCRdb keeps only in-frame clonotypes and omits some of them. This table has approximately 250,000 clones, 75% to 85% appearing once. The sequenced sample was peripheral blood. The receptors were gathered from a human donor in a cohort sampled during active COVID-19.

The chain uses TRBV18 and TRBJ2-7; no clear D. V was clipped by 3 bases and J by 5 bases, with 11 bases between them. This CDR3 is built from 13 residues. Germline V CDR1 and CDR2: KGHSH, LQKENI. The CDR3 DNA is TGTGCCAGCTCACCTCCTGGCAGTAACGAGCAGTACTTC. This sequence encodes CASSPPGSNEQYF.

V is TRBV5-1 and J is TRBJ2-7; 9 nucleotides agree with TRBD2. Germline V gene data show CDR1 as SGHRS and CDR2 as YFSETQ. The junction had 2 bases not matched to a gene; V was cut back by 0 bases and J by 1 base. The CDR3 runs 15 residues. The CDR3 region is CASSLVAGVSYEQYF. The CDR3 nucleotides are TGCGCCAGCAGCTTGGTAGCGGGAGTTTCCTACGAGCAGTACTTC.

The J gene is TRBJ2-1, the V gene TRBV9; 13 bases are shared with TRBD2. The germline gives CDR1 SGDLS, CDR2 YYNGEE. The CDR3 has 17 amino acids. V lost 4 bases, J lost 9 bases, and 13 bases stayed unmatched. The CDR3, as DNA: TGTGCCAGCAGCCTCAGGACTAGCGGGAGCAGGGGCGCTGAGCAGTTCTTC. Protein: CASSLRTSGSRGAEQFF.

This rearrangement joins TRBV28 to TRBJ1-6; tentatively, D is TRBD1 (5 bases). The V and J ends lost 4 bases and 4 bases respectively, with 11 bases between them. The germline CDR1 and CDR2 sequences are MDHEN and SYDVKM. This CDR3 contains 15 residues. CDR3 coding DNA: TGTGCCAGCAGTTCCAGGGCTTGGTATAATTCACCCCTCCACTTT. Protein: CASSSRAWYNSPLHF. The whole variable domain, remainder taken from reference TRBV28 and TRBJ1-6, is DVKVTQSSRYLVKRTGEKVFLECVQDMDHENMFWYRQDPGLGLRLIYFSYDVKMKEKGDIPEGYSVSREKKERFSLILESASTNQTSMYLCASSSRAWYNSPLHFGNGTRLTVT.

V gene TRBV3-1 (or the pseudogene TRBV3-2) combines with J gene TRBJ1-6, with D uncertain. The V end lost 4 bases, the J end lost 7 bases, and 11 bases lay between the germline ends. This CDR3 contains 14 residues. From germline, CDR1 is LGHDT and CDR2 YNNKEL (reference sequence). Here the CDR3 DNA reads TGTGCCAGCAGCCGCGTGGCCGGGAATTCACCCCTCCACTTT. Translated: CASSRVAGNSPLHF.

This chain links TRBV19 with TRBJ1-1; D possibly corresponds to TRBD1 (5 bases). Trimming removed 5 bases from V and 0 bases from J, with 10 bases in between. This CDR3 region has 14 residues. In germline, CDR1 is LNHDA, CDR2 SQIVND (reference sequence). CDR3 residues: CASSPQGLNTEAFF. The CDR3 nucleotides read TGTGCCAGTAGTCCCCAGGGATTGAACACTGAAGCTTTCTTT.